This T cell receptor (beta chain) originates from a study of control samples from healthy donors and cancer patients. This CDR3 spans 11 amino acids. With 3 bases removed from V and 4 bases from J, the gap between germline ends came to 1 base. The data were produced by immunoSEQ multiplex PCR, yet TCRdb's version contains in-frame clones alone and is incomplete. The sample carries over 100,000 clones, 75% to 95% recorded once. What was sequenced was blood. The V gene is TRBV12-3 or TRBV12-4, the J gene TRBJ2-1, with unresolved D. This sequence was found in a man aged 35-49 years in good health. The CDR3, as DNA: TGTGCCAGCAGTTTTTACAATGAGCAGTTCTTC. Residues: CASSFYNEQFF.